This T cell receptor beta chain emerged from a study of cytomegalovirus exposure and HLA in healthy donors. The CDR3 runs 15 residues. Germline V gene data show CDR1 as SGHDT and CDR2 as YYEEEE. Trimming removed 0 bases from V and 0 bases from J, with 7 bases in between. The PCR made use of 60 Vbeta and 13 Jbeta primers. Sequencing used immunoSEQ multiplex PCR; TCRdb keeps in-frame clones, though not all of them. Altogether around 110,000 clones are present, roughly four fifths being singletons, with the ten largest covering 1.6%. The origin of this receptor is a man aged 50-59 years in good health and CMV-seronegative. The sequencing input was PBMCs. V is TRBV5-6 and J is TRBJ1-5; D unclear. The CDR3 region is CASSLGSGSNQPQHF. The CDR3 region has the DNA TGTGCCAGCAGCTTGGGGTCCGGTAGCAATCAGCCCCAGCATTTT.